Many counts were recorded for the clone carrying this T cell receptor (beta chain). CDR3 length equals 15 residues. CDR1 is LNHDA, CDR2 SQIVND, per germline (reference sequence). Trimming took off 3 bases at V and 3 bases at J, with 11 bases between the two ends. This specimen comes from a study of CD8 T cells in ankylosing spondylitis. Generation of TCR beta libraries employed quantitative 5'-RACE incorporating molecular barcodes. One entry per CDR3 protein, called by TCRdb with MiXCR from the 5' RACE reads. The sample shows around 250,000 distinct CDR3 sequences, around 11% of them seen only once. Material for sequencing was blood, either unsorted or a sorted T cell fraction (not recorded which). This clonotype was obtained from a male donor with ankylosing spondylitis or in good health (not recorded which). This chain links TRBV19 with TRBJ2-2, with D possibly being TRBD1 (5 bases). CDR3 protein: CASSIQGGDTGELFF. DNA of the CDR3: TGTGCCAGTAGTATCCAGGGCGGCGACACCGGGGAGCTGTTTTTT.